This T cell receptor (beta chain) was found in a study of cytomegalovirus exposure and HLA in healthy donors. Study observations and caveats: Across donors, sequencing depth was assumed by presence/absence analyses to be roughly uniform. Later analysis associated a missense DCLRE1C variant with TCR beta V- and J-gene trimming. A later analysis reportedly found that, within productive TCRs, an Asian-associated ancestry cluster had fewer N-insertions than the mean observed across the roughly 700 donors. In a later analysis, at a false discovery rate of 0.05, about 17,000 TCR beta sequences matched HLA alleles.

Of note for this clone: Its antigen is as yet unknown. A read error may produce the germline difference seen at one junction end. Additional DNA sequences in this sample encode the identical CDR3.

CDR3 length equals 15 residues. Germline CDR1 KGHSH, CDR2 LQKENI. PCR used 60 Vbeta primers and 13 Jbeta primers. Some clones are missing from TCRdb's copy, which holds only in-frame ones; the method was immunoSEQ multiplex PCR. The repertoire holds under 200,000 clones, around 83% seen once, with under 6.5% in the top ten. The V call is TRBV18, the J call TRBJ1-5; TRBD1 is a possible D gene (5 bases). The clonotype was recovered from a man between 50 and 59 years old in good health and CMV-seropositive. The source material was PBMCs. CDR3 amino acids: CASSNNGADALPQHF. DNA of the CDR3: TGCGCCAGCTCAAATAATGGGGCTGATGCGCTGCCCCAGCATTTT.